This T cell receptor beta chain was found in a study of blood T cell repertoires in COVID-19. Turning to the study itself: The origin of the acute and convalescent COVID-19 samples was the United States, Italy and Spain. From T cells, B-cell-depleted T cells, or PBMCs came the material, which was cDNA or gDNA.

The CDR3 is 15 residues long. Germline V gives CDR1 MNHEY, CDR2 SVGAGI. Germline trimming cut 0 bases from V and 4 bases from J; bases unmatched to any gene: 4. TCRdb's copy holds only in-frame clones and misses some; the assay was immunoSEQ multiplex PCR. The data hold 55,000 to 70,000 clones, with about 90% observed a single time. This clonotype was obtained from a woman of 80 years or more with COVID-19, enrolled during active disease. The sequenced material came from peripheral blood. The chain carries TRBV6-5 and TRBJ2-5; 8 bases map to TRBD1. DNA for the CDR3: TGTGCCAGCAGTTACTCTGACAGGGGACGAGAGACCCAGTACTTC. Its translation: CASSYSDRGRETQYF.